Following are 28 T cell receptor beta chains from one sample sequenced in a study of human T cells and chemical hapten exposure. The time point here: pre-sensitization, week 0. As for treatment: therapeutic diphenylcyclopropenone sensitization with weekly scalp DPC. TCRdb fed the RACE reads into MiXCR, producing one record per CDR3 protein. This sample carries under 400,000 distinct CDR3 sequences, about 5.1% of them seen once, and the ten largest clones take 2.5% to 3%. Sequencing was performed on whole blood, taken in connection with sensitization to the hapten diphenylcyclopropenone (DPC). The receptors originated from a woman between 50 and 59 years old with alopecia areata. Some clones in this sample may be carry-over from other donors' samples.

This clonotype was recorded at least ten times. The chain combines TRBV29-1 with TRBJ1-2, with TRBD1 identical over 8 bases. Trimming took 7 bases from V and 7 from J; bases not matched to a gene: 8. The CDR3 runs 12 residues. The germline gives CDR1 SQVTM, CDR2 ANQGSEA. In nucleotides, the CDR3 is TGCAGCGCGACGACAGACAGGGGTGGCTACACCTTC. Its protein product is CSATTDRGGYTF.

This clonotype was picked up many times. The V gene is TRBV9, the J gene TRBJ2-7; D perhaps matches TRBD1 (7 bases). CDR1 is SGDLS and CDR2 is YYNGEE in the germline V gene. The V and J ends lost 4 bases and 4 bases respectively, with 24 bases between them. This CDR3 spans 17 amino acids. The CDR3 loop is CASSPGSLTGTHYEQYF. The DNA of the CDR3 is TGTGCCAGCAGCCCAGGGTCTTTGACAGGGACTCATTACGAGCAGTACTTC.

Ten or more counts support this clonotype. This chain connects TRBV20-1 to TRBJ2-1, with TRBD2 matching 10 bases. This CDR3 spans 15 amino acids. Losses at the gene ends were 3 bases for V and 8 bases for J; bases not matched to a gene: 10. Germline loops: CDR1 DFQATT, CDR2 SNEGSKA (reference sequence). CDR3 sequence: CSASDSGTSVDEQFF. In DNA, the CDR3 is TGCAGTGCTAGCGATTCCGGGACTAGCGTCGATGAGCAGTTCTTC.

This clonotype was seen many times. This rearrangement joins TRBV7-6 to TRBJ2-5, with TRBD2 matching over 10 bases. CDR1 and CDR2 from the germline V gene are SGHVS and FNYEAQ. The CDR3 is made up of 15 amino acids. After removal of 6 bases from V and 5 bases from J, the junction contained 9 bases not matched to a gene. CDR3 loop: CASRPISGRPETQYF. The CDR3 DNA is TGTGCCAGCAGACCAATTAGCGGGAGGCCCGAGACCCAGTACTTC.

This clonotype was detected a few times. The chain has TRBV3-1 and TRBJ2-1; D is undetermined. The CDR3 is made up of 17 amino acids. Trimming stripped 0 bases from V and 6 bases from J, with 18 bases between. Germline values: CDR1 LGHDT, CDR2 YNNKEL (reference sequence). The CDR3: CASSQEGNILEFNEQFF. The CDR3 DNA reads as TGTGCCAGCAGCCAAGAAGGTAACATCCTAGAATTCAATGAGCAGTTCTTC.

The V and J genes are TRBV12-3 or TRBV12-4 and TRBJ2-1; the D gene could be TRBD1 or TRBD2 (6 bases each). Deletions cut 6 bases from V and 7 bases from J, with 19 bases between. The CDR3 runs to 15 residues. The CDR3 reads CASRLRGAPSNEQFF. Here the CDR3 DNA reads TGTGCCAGCAGGCTTAGGGGGGCCCCTTCGAATGAGCAGTTCTTC.

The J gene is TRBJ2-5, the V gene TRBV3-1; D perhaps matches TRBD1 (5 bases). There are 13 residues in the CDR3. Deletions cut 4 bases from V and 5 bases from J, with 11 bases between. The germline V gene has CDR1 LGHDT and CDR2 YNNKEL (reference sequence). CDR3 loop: CASSPGFSETQYF. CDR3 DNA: TGTGCCAGCAGCCCAGGGTTTTCGGAGACCCAGTACTTC.

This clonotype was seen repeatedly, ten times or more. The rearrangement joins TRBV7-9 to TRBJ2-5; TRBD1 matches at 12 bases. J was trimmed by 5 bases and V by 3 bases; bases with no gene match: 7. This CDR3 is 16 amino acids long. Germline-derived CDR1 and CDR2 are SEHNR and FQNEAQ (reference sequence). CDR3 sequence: CASSLGDRGLRETQYF. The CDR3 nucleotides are TGTGCCAGCAGCTTGGGGGACAGGGGGCTTCGGGAGACCCAGTACTTC. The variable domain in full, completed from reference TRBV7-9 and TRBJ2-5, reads DTGVSQNPRHKITKRGQNVTFRCDPISEHNRLYWYRQTLGQGPEFLTYFQNEAQLEKSRLLSDRFSAERPKGSFSTLEIQRTEQGDSAMYLCASSLGDRGLRETQYFGPGTRLLVL.

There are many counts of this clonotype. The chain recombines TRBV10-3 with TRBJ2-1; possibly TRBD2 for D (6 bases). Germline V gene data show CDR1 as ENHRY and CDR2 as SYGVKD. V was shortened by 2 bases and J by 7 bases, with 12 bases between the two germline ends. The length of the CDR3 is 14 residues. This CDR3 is CAISEPVGGNEQFF. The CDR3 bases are TGTGCCATCAGTGAGCCCGTTGGAGGGAATGAGCAGTTCTTC.

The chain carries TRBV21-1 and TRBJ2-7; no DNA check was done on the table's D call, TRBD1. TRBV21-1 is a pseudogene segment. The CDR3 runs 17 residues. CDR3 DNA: TGTGCCAGCAGCAAAAGGGCCCAGACAGGGGGCAAGAACGAGCAGTACTTC. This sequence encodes CASSKRAQTGGKNEQYF.

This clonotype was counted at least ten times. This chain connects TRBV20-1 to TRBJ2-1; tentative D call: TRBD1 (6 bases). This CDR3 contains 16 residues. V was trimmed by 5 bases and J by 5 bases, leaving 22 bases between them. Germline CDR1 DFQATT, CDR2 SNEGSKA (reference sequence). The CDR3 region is CSAEPLGAYGDNEQFF. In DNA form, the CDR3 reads TGCAGTGCTGAGCCCCTGGGGGCCTATGGGGACAATGAGCAGTTCTTC.

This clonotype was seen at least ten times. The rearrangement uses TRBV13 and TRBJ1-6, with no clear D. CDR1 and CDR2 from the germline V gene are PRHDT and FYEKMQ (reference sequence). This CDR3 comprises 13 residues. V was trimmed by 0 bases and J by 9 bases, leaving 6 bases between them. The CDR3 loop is CASSLGWRSPLHF. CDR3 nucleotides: TGTGCCAGCAGCTTAGGATGGCGTTCACCCCTCCACTTT.

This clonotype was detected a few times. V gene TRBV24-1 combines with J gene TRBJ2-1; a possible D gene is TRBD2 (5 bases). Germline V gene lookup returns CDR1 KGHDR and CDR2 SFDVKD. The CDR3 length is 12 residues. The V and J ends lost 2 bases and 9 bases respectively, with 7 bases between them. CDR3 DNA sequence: TGTGCCACCAGTGATTCGGCGGGTGAGCAGTTCTTC. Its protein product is CATSDSAGEQFF.

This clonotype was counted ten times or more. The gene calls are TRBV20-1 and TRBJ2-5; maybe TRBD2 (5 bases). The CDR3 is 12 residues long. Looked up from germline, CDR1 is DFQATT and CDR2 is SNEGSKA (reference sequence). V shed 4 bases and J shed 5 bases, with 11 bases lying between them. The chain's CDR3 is CSAKTGGETQYF. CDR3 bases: TGCAGTGCTAAGACCGGCGGGGAGACCCAGTACTTC.

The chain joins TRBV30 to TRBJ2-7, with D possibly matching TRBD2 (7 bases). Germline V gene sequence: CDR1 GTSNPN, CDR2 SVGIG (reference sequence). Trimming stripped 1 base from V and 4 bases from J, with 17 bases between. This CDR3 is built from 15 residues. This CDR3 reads CAWSARGGARYEQYF. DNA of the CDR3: TGTGCCTGGAGTGCCCGAGGGGGGGCGAGGTACGAGCAGTACTTC.

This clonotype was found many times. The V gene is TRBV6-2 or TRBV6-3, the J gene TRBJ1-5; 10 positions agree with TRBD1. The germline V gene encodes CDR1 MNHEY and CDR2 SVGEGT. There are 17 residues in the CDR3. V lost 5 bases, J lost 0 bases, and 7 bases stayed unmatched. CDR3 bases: TGTGCCAGCAGTACCGGGACAGGGGCAAATAGCAATCAGCCCCAGCATTTT. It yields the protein CASSTGTGANSNQPQHF.

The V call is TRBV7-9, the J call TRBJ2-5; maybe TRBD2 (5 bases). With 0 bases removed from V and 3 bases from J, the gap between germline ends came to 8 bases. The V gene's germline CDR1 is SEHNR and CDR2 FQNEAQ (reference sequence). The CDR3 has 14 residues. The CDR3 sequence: CASSLALREETQYF. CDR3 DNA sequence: TGTGCCAGCAGCTTAGCGCTGAGGGAAGAGACCCAGTACTTC.

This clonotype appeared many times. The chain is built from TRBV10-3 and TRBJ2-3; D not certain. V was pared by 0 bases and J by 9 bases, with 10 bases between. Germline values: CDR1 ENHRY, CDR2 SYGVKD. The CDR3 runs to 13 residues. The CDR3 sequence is CAISESGLRTQYF. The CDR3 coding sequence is TGTGCCATCAGTGAGTCAGGGCTCCGAACGCAGTATTTT.

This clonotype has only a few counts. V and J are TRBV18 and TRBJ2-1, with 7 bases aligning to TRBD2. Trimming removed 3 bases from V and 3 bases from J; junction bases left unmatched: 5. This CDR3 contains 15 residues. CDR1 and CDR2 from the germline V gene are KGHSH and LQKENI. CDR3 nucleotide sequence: TGTGCCAGCTCACCGGCGGGGGATTTCTACAATGAGCAGTTCTTC. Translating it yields CASSPAGDFYNEQFF.

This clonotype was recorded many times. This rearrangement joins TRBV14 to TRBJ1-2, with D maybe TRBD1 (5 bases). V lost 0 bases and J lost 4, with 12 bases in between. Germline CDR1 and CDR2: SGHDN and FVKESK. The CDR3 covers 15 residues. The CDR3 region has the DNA TGTGCCAGCAGCCAAGACCTAGACAGTGGCTATGGCTACACCTTC. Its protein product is CASSQDLDSGYGYTF. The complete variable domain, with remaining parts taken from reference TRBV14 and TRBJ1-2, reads EAGVTQFPSHSVIEKGQTVTLRCDPISGHDNLYWYRRVMGKEIKFLLHFVKESKQDESGMPNNRFLAERTGGTYSTLKVQPAELEDSGVYFCASSQDLDSGYGYTFGSGTRLTVV.

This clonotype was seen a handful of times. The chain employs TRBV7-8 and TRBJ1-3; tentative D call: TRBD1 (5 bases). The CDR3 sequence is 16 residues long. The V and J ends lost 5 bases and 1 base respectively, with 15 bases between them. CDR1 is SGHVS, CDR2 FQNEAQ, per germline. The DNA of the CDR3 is TGTGCCAGCAGCGAAAGGGGTTGGGGGTCTGGAAACACCATATATTTT. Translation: CASSERGWGSGNTIYF. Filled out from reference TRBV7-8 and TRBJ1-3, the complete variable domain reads GAGVSQSPRYKVAKRGQDVALRCDPISGHVSLFWYQQALGQGPEFLTYFQNEAQLDKSGLPSDRFFAERPEGSVSTLKIQRTQQEDSAVYLCASSERGWGSGNTIYFGEGSWLTVV.

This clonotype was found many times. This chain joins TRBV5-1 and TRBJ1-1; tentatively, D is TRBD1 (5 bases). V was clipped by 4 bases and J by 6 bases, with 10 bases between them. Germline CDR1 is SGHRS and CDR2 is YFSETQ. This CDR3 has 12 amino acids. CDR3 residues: CASSLRDSEAFF. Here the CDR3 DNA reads TGCGCCAGCAGCCTCAGGGATTCTGAAGCTTTCTTT.

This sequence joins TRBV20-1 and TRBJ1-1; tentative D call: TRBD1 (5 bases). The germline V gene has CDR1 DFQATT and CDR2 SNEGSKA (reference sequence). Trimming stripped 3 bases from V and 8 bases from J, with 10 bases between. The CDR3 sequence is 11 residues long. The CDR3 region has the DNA TGCAGTGCTAGTGGGGGAGGGGAAGCTTTCTTT. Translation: CSASGGGEAFF.

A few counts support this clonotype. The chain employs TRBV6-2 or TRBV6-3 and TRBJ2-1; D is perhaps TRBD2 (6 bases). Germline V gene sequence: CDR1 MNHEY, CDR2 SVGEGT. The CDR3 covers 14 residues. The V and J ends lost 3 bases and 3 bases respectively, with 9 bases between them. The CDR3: CASSYGGIYNEQFF. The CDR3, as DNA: TGTGCCAGCAGTTATGGCGGGATCTACAATGAGCAGTTCTTC.

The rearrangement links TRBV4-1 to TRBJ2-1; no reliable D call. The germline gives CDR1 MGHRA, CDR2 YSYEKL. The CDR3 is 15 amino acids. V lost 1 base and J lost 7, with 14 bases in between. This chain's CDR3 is CASSQAKSLGNEQFF. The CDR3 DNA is TGCGCCAGCAGCCAAGCAAAGTCCCTTGGGAATGAGCAGTTCTTC.

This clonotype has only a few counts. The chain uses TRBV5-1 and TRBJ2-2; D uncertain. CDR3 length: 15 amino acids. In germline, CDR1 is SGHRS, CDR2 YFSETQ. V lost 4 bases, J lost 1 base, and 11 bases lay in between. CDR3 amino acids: CASSGRSLNTGELFF. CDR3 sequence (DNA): TGCGCCAGCAGCGGCAGGAGCCTGAACACCGGGGAGCTGTTTTTT.

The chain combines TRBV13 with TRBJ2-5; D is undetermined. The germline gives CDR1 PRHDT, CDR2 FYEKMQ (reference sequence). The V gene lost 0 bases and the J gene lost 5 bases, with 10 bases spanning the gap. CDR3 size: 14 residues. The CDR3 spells CASSLGGLRETQYF. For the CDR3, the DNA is TGTGCCAGCAGCTTAGGGGGTCTACGGGAGACCCAGTACTTC.

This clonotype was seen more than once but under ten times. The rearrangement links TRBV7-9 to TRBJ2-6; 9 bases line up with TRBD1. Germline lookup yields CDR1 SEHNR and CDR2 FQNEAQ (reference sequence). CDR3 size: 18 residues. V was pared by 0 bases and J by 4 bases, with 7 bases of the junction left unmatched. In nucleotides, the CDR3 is TGTGCCAGCAGCTTAGCGGGACAGGGATCGTCCGGGGCCAACGTCCTGACTTTC. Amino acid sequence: CASSLAGQGSSGANVLTF.